A single sample gave rise to the 25 T cell receptor beta chains below, sequenced in a study of blood T cell repertoires in COVID-19. TCRdb keeps only in-frame clones here, not all; method: immunoSEQ multiplex PCR. The top ten hold more than 4% of the sample, which has 90,000 to 110,000 clones, 60% to 85% seen once. Sequencing was performed on peripheral blood. The source is a human donor in a cohort sampled during active or convalescent COVID-19.

This chain uses TRBV12-5 with TRBJ2-7; 8 bases align to TRBD1. Trimming took 6 bases from V and 0 from J; bases not matched to a gene: 16. CDR3 size: 18 residues. Germline values: CDR1 LGHNT, CDR2 FRNRAP. CDR3 nucleotide sequence: TGTGCTAGTGGCCCAAACCCGGGACAGGCCGTGGCCTCCTACGAGCAGTACTTC. Amino acid sequence: CASGPNPGQAVASYEQYF.

The chain is built from TRBV28 and TRBJ2-7; D is possibly TRBD1 (5 bases). Germline V CDR1 and CDR2: MDHEN, SYDVKM. The CDR3 extends over 13 amino acids. Between the trimmed V and J ends, which lost 3 bases and 8 bases, there was a span of 14 bases. CDR3: CASSLGRGLQQYF. In DNA, the CDR3 is TGTGCCAGCAGTTTGGGAAGGGGTCTCCAGCAGTACTTC.

The chain carries TRBV18 and TRBJ2-7; TRBD2 matches 14 bases. Germline V lookup: CDR1 KGHSH, CDR2 LQKENI. The junction had 1 base not matched to a gene; V was cut back by 3 bases and J by 3 bases. The CDR3 spans 15 residues. The DNA of the CDR3 is TGTGCCAGCTCACCTGGACTAGCGGGAGGCTACGAGCAGTACTTC. Amino acids: CASSPGLAGGYEQYF.

The chain recombines TRBV12-3 or TRBV12-4 with TRBJ2-1; D gene uncertain. V lost 1 base, J lost 8 bases, and 3 bases lay in between. The CDR3 has 11 residues. The CDR3 spells CASSLGDEQFF. CDR3 coding DNA: TGTGCCAGCAGTTTAGGCGATGAGCAGTTCTTC.

The chain has TRBV18 and TRBJ2-2; unclear D gene. The CDR3 covers 16 residues. CDR1 is KGHSH, CDR2 LQKENI, per germline. The germline V and J ends were trimmed by 0 bases and 0 bases, with 8 bases remaining between them. The CDR3 sequence: CASSPPSSANTGELFF. The CDR3 nucleotides are TGTGCCAGCTCACCACCATCGAGCGCGAACACCGGGGAGCTGTTTTTT.

V gene TRBV5-1 combines with J gene TRBJ1-2; 9 bases are a match to TRBD1. V lost 4 bases to trimming and J lost 4 bases; unmatched junction nucleotides: 5. Germline V CDR1 and CDR2: SGHRS, YFSETQ. The CDR3 covers 14 residues. CDR3 nucleotide sequence: TGCGCCAGCAGCGTGGACAGGGGAAGCTATGGCTACACCTTC. The encoded protein is CASSVDRGSYGYTF.

This clone was seen a few times. The chain uses TRBV3-1 (or the pseudogene TRBV3-2) and TRBJ2-5, with a tentative D call TRBD2 (7 bases). The germline V gene encodes CDR1 LGHDT and CDR2 YNNKEL (reference sequence). V lost 4 bases, J lost 2 bases, and 20 bases lay in between. The CDR3 has 17 amino acids. This chain's CDR3 is CASSRPKWGGDQETQYF. In nucleotides, the CDR3 is TGTGCCAGCAGCCGACCGAAGTGGGGGGGCGATCAAGAGACCCAGTACTTC.

V is TRBV6-6 and J is TRBJ2-7, with a weak D call TRBD1 (6 bases). Germline V gene sequence: CDR1 MNHNY, CDR2 SVGAGI (reference sequence). This CDR3 is 14 amino acids long. V gave up 6 bases and J gave up 0 bases, with 12 bases separating them. CDR3 loop: CASRRGQSSYEQYF. The CDR3 region has the DNA TGTGCCAGCAGACGAGGACAGAGCTCCTACGAGCAGTACTTC.

This clone occurred a few times. The chain combines TRBV10-3 with TRBJ2-7; 9 bases agree with TRBD1. CDR3 length: 14 residues. V gave up 5 bases and J gave up 3 bases; unmatched junction bases: 5. CDR1 ENHRY and CDR2 SYGVKD come from the germline V gene. The CDR3 sequence: CAISSRTGDYEQYF. CDR3 in DNA: TGTGCCATCAGTTCTCGGACAGGGGACTACGAGCAGTACTTC.

The rearrangement joins TRBV7-9 to TRBJ2-7, with 12 bases that match TRBD2. V was pared by 5 bases and J by 3 bases, with 5 bases of the junction left unmatched. Per the germline V gene, CDR1 is SEHNR and CDR2 is FQNEAQ (reference sequence). This CDR3 is 15 amino acids long. The DNA of the CDR3 is TGTGCCAGCAGCGTAGGGGGACTAGCGGGCTACGAGCAGTACTTC. Its protein product is CASSVGGLAGYEQYF.

The V gene is TRBV7-2, the J gene TRBJ2-7; D perhaps matches TRBD2 (6 bases). This CDR3 region has 14 residues. Trimming left V 3 bases short and J 6 bases short, with 15 bases between. Germline loops: CDR1 SGHTA, CDR2 FQGNSA. The DNA for the CDR3 is TGTGCCAGCAGCTTGCCCAGGCGGGGTTCCGAGCAGTACTTC. It codes for CASSLPRRGSEQYF.

The chain employs TRBV10-3 and TRBJ1-2, with 7 bases identical to TRBD1. The CDR3 is 17 amino acids. V was pared by 4 bases and J by 5 bases, with 16 bases of the junction left unmatched. The germline V gene has CDR1 ENHRY and CDR2 SYGVKD. The CDR3 sequence is CAISVYPQAGGSYGYTF. CDR3 in DNA: TGTGCCATCAGTGTCTATCCCCAGGCAGGGGGATCATATGGCTACACCTTC.

The chain recombines TRBV7-9 with TRBJ1-1; tentatively, D is TRBD1 (6 bases). The CDR3 totals 11 residues. Germline CDR1 is SEHNR and CDR2 is FQNEAQ (reference sequence). The V gene lost 8 bases and the J gene lost 8 bases, with 12 bases spanning the gap. CDR3 nucleotides: TGTGCCAGCGCCTCCGGGACAGAAGCTTTCTTT. It specifies CASASGTEAFF.

This clone was seen only once. This rearrangement joins TRBV4-3 to TRBJ2-7, with D tentatively TRBD2 (6 bases). V lost 3 bases and J 3 bases, leaving 21 bases between the germline ends. This CDR3 has 17 residues. Germline V lookup: CDR1 LGHNA, CDR2 YSLEER. For the CDR3, the DNA is TGCGCCAGCAGCCAGGAGGCCGGTGGACTACATTTCTACGAGCAGTACTTC. Protein sequence: CASSQEAGGLHFYEQYF.

The chain uses TRBV7-2 and TRBJ2-1, with 11 bases matching TRBD1. The CDR3 runs to 17 residues. V shed 5 bases and J 8 bases; nucleotides not matched to a gene: 14. CDR1 is SGHTA, CDR2 FQGNSA, per germline. As DNA, the CDR3 is TGTGCCAGCAGCGTCTCGACCGGGACAGGGGGTTTGCATGAGCAGTTCTTC. Encoded protein: CASSVSTGTGGLHEQFF.

The CDR3 is CAWRQGMFTGELFF. Written as DNA, the CDR3 is TGTGCCTGGAGACAGGGAATGTTCACCGGGGAGCTGTTTTTT. The chain is built from TRBV30 and TRBJ2-2; tentatively, D is TRBD1 (6 bases). The V gene lost 3 bases and the J gene lost 4 bases, with 12 bases spanning the gap. The CDR3 sequence is 14 residues long. Looked up from germline, CDR1 is GTSNPN and CDR2 is SVGIG (reference sequence).

The V and J genes are TRBV3-1 (or the pseudogene TRBV3-2) and TRBJ1-1, with TRBD1 as a possible D gene (5 bases). CDR1 LGHDT and CDR2 YNNKEL come from the germline V gene (reference sequence). The V end lost 0 bases, the J end lost 6 bases, and 14 bases lay between the germline ends. The CDR3 loop spans 15 amino acids. The CDR3 region has the DNA TGTGCCAGCAGCCAAGAAAGACACAGGAGCCCTGAAGCTTTCTTT. This gives the protein CASSQERHRSPEAFF.

V is TRBV3-1 (or the pseudogene TRBV3-2) and J is TRBJ1-2; TRBD1 matches at 8 bases. J lost 4 bases, V lost 0 bases, and 4 bases had no gene match. This CDR3 contains 15 residues. Germline CDR1 is LGHDT and CDR2 is YNNKEL (reference sequence). The CDR3 nucleotides are TGTGCCAGCAGCCAAGACTCAGGGGGCGGCTATGGCTACACCTTC. It translates to CASSQDSGGGYGYTF.

The chain carries TRBV5-1 and TRBJ1-2; D might be TRBD1 (5 bases). Trimming pared 1 base from V and 3 bases from J, leaving 16 bases between. Germline V gives CDR1 SGHRS, CDR2 YFSETQ. This CDR3 has 16 amino acids. In nucleotides, the CDR3 is TGCGCCAGCAGCTTGTGGGGCCAGGGAGGGGACTATGGCTACACCTTC. It is translated as CASSLWGQGGDYGYTF. The full variable domain, in which reference TRBV5-1 and TRBJ1-2 provide the parts outside the CDR3, is KAGVTQTPRYLIKTRGQQVTLSCSPISGHRSVSWYQQTPGQGLQFLFEYFSETQRNKGNFPGRFSGRQFSNSRSEMNVSTLELGDSALYLCASSLWGQGGDYGYTFGSGTRLTVV.

The rearrangement joins TRBV19 to TRBJ1-3, with D perhaps TRBD1 (6 bases). Trimming shortened V by 6 bases and J by 0 bases, and 12 bases separated the two germline ends. CDR3 size: 15 residues. The germline V gene encodes CDR1 LNHDA and CDR2 SQIVND (reference sequence). The CDR3 here is CASSEYRVSGNTIYF. The CDR3 DNA follows: TGTGCCAGTAGCGAGTACAGGGTCTCTGGAAACACCATATATTTT.

The chain is built from TRBV5-6 and TRBJ2-3; no reliable D call. The CDR3 has 14 amino acids. CDR1 and CDR2 (germline): SGHDT, YYEEEE. Deletions cut 0 bases from V and 5 bases from J, with 10 bases between. The CDR3 reads CASSLARSRDTQYF. DNA for the CDR3: TGTGCCAGCAGCTTGGCTCGGTCGCGAGATACGCAGTATTTT.

The chain recombines TRBV5-1 with TRBJ2-1; the match to TRBD2 covers 7 bases. The V gene end was trimmed by 1 base and the J gene end by 7 bases; junction bases not matched to a gene: 8. This CDR3 is built from 15 residues. Looked up from germline, CDR1 is SGHRS and CDR2 is YFSETQ. Here the CDR3 reads CASSLTGRRGNEQFF. CDR3 nucleotides: TGCGCCAGCAGCTTGACCGGGAGGAGAGGGAATGAGCAGTTCTTC.

This chain links TRBV27 with TRBJ2-1, with D tentatively TRBD2 (6 bases). The CDR3 loop spans 14 amino acids. Germline V gene lookup returns CDR1 MNHEY and CDR2 SMNVEV (reference sequence). Trimming left V 6 bases short and J 8 bases short, with 17 bases between. CDR3: CASSKGPRRDEQFF. DNA for the CDR3: TGTGCCAGCAGCAAGGGCCCAAGGAGGGATGAGCAGTTCTTC.

This chain connects TRBV5-1 to TRBJ1-2; perhaps TRBD1 as D (6 bases). Germline CDR1 and CDR2: SGHRS and YFSETQ. The CDR3 is 14 amino acids. V shed 2 bases and J shed 5 bases, with 13 bases lying between them. CDR3 residues: CASSFDNRVYGYTF. In DNA, the CDR3 is TGCGCCAGCAGCTTTGATAACAGGGTTTATGGCTACACCTTC.

This rearrangement joins TRBV7-9 to TRBJ1-4; 8 bases agree with TRBD1. Losses at the gene ends were 5 bases for V and 11 bases for J; bases not matched to a gene: 10. CDR3 size: 14 residues. Germline V gene data show CDR1 as SEHNR and CDR2 as FQNEAQ (reference sequence). CDR3 loop: CASSQGQVQGKLFF. CDR3 bases: TGTGCCAGCAGCCAGGGACAGGTTCAAGGGAAACTGTTTTTT.